These T cell receptor beta chains were read from a single sample in a study of T cell responses to AZD1222 COVID-19 vaccine. Profiled with immunoSEQ multiplex PCR; TCRdb holds only in-frame clones, not every one. The top ten hold over 15% of the sample, which has 100,000 or so clones, less than 90% seen once. Sequencing was performed on peripheral blood, taken on day 0 of AZD1222 vaccination. These receptor sequences come from an adult in good health. Both conserved end residues are trimmed from each CDR3. The D gene is left open where the match is weak.

NA	TRBV11-3	TRBJ2-1	ASSLGRVSNEQF
NA	TRBV30	TRBJ2-1	ACLRGNEQF
NA	TRBV5-1	TRBJ1-1	ASSLQAWGGNTEAF
NA	TRBV19	TRBJ2-2	ASSPRTTNTGELF
NA	TRBV14	TRBJ2-5	ASSPTGLLETQY
NA	TRBV4-3	TRBJ1-1	ASSQDLSGLGAF
TRBD2	TRBV7-9	TRBJ2-1	ASGATSGVLSSYNEQF
NA	TRBV19	TRBJ1-5	ASSPFNNQPQH
NA	TRBV12-3/TRBV12-4	TRBJ1-5	ASSQASGQPQH
NA	TRBV18	TRBJ1-2	ASSLIDGYT
TRBD1	TRBV4-1	TRBJ1-1	ASSAYRGSTEAF
NA	TRBV19	TRBJ2-1	ASSPGTFRNEQF
TRBD1	TRBV5-4	TRBJ1-3	ASSADRIAIY
NA	TRBV4-1	TRBJ1-2	ASKDEAAWRGYT
NA	TRBV11-2	TRBJ2-1	ASSLESGEQF
NA	TRBV28	TRBJ1-2	ASSSSGIYGYT
NA	TRBV20-1	TRBJ2-3	SADSTDTQY
TRBD1	TRBV29-1	TRBJ1-4	SASGQLNEKLF
NA	TRBV5-1	TRBJ2-3	ASKNRSSATDTQY
NA	TRBV5-1	TRBJ1-4	ASSLSRNNEKLF
NA	TRBV4-2	TRBJ1-4	ASSQPAGRLNEKLF
NA	TRBV28	TRBJ2-1	ASRTGSYVEQF
TRBD1	TRBV7-8	TRBJ2-1	ASSGDRVNEQF
NA	TRBV18	TRBJ2-5	ASSPQQGEGSETQY
NA	TRBV4-1	TRBJ1-5	ASSASDMGWVSNQPQH
TRBD1	TRBV11-2	TRBJ2-3	ASLFTGADTQY
NA	TRBV24-1	TRBJ2-5	ATSDATGSQETQY
TRBD1	TRBV3-1/TRBV3-2	TRBJ2-2	ASSQGAGGANTGELF
TRBD2	TRBV5-1	TRBJ2-1	ASSWSGGANNEQF